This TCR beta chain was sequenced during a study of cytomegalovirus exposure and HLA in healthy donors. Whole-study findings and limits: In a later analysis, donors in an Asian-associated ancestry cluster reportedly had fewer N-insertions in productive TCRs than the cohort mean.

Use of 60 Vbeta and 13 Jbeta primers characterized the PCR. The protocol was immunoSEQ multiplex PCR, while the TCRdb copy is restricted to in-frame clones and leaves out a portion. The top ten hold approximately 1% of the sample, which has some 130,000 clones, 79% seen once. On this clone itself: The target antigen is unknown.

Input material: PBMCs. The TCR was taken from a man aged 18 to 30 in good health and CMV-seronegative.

CDR3 amino acids: CASSLAGAGNTEAFF. CDR3 DNA sequence: TGCGCCAGCAGCTTGGCGGGAGCAGGGAACACTGAAGCTTTCTTT. The V and J genes are TRBV5-1 and TRBJ1-1; D gene uncertain. The germline gives CDR1 SGHRS, CDR2 YFSETQ. This CDR3 spans 15 amino acids. V lost 0 bases and J lost 1, with 10 bases in between.